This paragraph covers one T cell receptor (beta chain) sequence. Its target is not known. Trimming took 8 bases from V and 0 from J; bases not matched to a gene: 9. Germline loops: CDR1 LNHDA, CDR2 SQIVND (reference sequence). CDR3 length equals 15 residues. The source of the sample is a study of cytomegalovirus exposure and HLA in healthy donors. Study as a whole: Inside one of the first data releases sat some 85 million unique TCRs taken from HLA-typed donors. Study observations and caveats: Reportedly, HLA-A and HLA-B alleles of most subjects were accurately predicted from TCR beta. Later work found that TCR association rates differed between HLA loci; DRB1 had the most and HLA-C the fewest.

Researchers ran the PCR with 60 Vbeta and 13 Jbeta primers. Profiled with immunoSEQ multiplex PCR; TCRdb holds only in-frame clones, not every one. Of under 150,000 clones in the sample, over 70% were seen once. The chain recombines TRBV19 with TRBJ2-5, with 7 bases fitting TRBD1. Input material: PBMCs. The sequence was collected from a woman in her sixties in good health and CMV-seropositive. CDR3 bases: TGTGCCAGTGGTGAGGGACAGAGGTACCAAGAGACCCAGTACTTC. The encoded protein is CASGEGQRYQETQYF. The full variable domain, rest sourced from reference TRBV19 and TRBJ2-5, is DGGITQSPKYLFRKEGQNVTLSCEQNLNHDAMYWYRQDPGQGLRLIYYSQIVNDFQKGDIAEGYSVSREKKESFPLTVTSAQKNPTAFYLCASGEGQRYQETQYFGPGTRLLVL.